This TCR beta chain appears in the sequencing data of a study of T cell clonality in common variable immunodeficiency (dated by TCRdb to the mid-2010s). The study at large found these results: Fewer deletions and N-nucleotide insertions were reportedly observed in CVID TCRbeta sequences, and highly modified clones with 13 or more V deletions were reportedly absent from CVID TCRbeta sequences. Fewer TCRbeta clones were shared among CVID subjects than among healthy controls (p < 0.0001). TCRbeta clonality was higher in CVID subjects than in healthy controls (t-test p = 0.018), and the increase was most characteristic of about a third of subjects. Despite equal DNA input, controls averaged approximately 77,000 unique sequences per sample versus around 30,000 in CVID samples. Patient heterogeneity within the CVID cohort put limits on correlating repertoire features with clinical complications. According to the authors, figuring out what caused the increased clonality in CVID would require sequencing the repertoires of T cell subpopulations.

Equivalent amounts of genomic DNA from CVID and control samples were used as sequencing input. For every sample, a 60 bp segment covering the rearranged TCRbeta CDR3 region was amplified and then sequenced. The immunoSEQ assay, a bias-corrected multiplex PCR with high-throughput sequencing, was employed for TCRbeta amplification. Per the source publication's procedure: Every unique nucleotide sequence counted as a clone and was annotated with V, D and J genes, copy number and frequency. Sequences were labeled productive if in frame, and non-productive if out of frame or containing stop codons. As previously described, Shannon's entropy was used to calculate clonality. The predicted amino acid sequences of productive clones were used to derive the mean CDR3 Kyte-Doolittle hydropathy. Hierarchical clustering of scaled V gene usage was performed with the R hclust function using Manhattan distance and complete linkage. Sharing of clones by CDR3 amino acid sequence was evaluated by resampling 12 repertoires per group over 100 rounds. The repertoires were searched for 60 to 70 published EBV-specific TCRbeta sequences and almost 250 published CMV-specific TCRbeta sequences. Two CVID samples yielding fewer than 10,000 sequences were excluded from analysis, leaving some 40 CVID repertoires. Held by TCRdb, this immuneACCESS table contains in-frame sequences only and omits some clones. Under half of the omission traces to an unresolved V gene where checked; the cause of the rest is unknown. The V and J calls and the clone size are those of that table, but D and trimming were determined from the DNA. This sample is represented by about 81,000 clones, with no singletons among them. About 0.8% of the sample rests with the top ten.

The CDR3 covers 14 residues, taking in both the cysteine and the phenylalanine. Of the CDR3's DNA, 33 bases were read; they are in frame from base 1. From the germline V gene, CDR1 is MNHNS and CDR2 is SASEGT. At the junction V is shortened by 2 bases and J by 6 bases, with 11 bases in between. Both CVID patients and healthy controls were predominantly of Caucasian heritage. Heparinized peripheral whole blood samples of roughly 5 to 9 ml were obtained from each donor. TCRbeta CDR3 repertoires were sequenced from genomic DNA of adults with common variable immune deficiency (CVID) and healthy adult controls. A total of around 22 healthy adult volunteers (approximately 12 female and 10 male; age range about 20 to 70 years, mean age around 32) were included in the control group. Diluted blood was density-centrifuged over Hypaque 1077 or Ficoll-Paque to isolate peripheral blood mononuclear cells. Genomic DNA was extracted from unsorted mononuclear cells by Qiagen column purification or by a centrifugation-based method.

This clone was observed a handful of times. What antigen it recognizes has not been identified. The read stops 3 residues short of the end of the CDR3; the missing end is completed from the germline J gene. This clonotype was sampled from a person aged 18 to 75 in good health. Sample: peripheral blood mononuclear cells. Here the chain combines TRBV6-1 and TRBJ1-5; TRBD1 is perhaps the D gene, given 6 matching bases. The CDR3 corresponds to CASSESTGIQPQHF. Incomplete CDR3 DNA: TGTGCCAGCAGTGAATCAACAGGGATTCAGCCC.